One and the same sample provided the 11 T cell receptor beta chains below, sequenced in a study of shared clonotypes between healthy human individuals. Using immunoSEQ multiplex PCR, the repertoire was profiled, and TCRdb retains in-frame clones only, with some absent. The sample yields a few million clones, about 90% seen once. The sequencing sample was made of naive CD4+ T cells from PBMCs. As to subset: CD45RA+ positively selected. These receptor sequences come from a man between 18 and 35 years old in good health. Some clones in this sample may be carry-over from other donors' samples.

The chain carries TRBV11-2 and TRBJ2-7; TRBD1 agrees at 7 bases. The CDR3 loop spans 15 amino acids. Trimming removed 6 bases from V and 6 bases from J; junction bases left unmatched: 14. CDR1 SGHAT and CDR2 FQNNGV come from the germline V gene. The DNA for the CDR3 is TGTGCCAGCAGTGGGTACGGGACAGAGTGGCCCGAGCAGTACTTC. Amino acids: CASSGYGTEWPEQYF.

This clone was found once. The J gene is TRBJ1-1, the V gene TRBV11-3; maybe TRBD1 (5 bases). The CDR3 contains 14 residues. Trimming cost V 1 base and J 5 bases, with 11 bases left between them. Germline CDR1 SGHNT, CDR2 YENEEA. Written as DNA, the CDR3 is TGTGCCAGCAGCTTAGGAGTATGGGGGACTGAAGCTTTCTTT. It codes for CASSLGVWGTEAFF.

The V gene is TRBV18, the J gene TRBJ2-2; perhaps TRBD2 as D (5 bases). The V gene lost 0 bases and the J gene lost 7 bases, with 15 bases spanning the gap. The germline V gene has CDR1 KGHSH and CDR2 LQKENI. This CDR3 has 16 residues. DNA of the CDR3: TGTGCCAGCTCACCACCCAGCTCGGGGAAAGGCGGGGAGCTGTTTTTT. The encoded protein is CASSPPSSGKGGELFF.

Remarks on this clone: Other DNA sequences in this sample translate to the same CDR3. The chain is built from TRBV30 and TRBJ1-3; D is perhaps TRBD1 (6 bases). Germline CDR1 GTSNPN, CDR2 SVGIG (reference sequence). V was cut by 0 bases and J by 0 bases, with 15 bases left in between. This CDR3 spans 17 amino acids. CDR3 sequence reads: CAWSVGGSGFSGNTIYF. CDR3 coding DNA: TGTGCCTGGAGTGTAGGGGGATCCGGGTTCTCTGGAAACACCATATATTTT. The full variable domain, its missing parts supplied by reference TRBV30 and TRBJ1-3, is SQTIHQWPATLVQPVGSPLSLECTVEGTSNPNLYWYRQAAGRGLQLLFYSVGIGQISSEVPQNLSASRPQDRQFILSSKKLLLSDSGFYLCAWSVGGSGFSGNTIYFGEGSWLTVV.

The V and J genes are TRBV15 and TRBJ2-1; D unresolved. The germline gives CDR1 LNHNV, CDR2 YYDKDF (reference sequence). V was shortened by 0 bases and J by 3 bases, with 15 bases between the two germline ends. The CDR3 totals 17 residues. As DNA, the CDR3 is TGTGCCACCAGCAGAGATAGGACCCCCGGGTACTACAATGAGCAGTTCTTC. This sequence encodes CATSRDRTPGYYNEQFF.

The CDR3 protein is CASSQVPGGVWNTGELFF. The DNA of the CDR3 is TGTGCCAGCAGCCAAGTGCCGGGAGGGGTTTGGAACACCGGGGAGCTGTTTTTT. The chain uses TRBV14 and TRBJ2-2; 8 nucleotides agree with TRBD2. CDR1 SGHDN and CDR2 FVKESK come from the germline V gene. After removal of 1 base from V and 1 base from J, the junction contained 8 bases not matched to a gene. CDR3 length: 18 residues.

For this clone: The same CDR3 can be traced to other DNA sequences in this sample. The chain employs TRBV28 and TRBJ2-5; no clear D gene. The length of the CDR3 is 11 residues. The V gene's germline CDR1 is MDHEN and CDR2 SYDVKM. Trimming pared 8 bases from V and 4 bases from J, leaving 8 bases between. The CDR3 coding sequence is TGTGCCAGCGGTTCGAGAGAGACCCAGTACTTC. Protein sequence: CASGSRETQYF.

This chain joins TRBV5-8 and TRBJ2-6; tentatively, D is TRBD1 (6 bases). The germline CDR1 and CDR2 sequences are SGHTS and YDEGEE. With 4 bases removed from V and 0 bases from J, the gap between germline ends came to 11 bases. The CDR3 is made up of 16 amino acids. The chain's CDR3 is CASSTGQTSGANVLTF. CDR3 coding DNA: TGTGCCAGCAGCACAGGACAGACCTCTGGGGCCAACGTCCTGACTTTC.

The V and J genes are TRBV18 and TRBJ1-1; possible D gene TRBD1, 6 bases. The CDR3 spans 15 residues. Germline V gene data show CDR1 as KGHSH and CDR2 as LQKENI. Trimming took off 4 bases at V and 1 base at J, with 13 bases between the two ends. The CDR3 loop is CASSLLGQTNTEAFF. The CDR3 DNA reads as TGTGCCAGCTCACTCCTTGGACAGACGAACACTGAAGCTTTCTTT. Based on the CDR3 plus reference TRBV18 and TRBJ1-1, the full variable domain is NAGVMQNPRHLVRRRGQEARLRCSPMKGHSHVYWYRQLPEEGLKFMVYLQKENIIDESGMPKERFSAEFPKEGPSILRIQQVVRGDSAAYFCASSLLGQTNTEAFFGQGTRLTVV.

Points on this clone: Other DNA sequences within the sample encode an identical CDR3. The chain couples TRBV28 to TRBJ2-2; D gene unclear. The germline gives CDR1 MDHEN, CDR2 SYDVKM. V was shortened by 6 bases and J by 8 bases, with 10 bases between the two germline ends. The CDR3 consists of 12 residues. The CDR3 DNA follows: TGTGCCAGCAGCCTAGGGTCTGGGGAGCTGTTTTTT. Protein: CASSLGSGELFF.

The chain couples TRBV5-1 to TRBJ2-3; D ambiguous. The length of the CDR3 is 15 residues. CDR1 and CDR2 (germline): SGHRS, YFSETQ. V dropped 0 bases and J dropped 0 bases, with 8 bases sitting between them. The CDR3 DNA is TGCGCCAGCAGCTTGGACCCTATGAGCACAGATACGCAGTATTTT. Amino acid sequence: CASSLDPMSTDTQYF.